This T cell receptor beta chain was captured in a study of T cells in Graves' hyperthyroidism and ophthalmopathy. Amplification yielded TCR beta CDR3 regions, with RNA transcripts as the source. The TCR CDR3 first-round RT-PCR relied on the HTBI primer set. TCRdb re-called the multiplex PCR reads through MiXCR, storing one row per CDR3 protein. The sample shows about 500,000 distinct CDR3 sequences, approximately 49% of them seen only once. Losses at the gene ends were 5 bases for V and 5 bases for J; bases not matched to a gene: 10. Germline CDR1 and CDR2: KGHDR and SFDVKD. The CDR3 is 15 residues long. Study-wide results and caveats: Most clonotypes expanded in thyroid above 0.001 were likewise present in blood.

Regarding this clonotype: Its specificity is not known.

The chain combines TRBV24-1 with TRBJ2-5, with 7 bases aligning to TRBD2. The sequence came from an adult woman with Graves' disease, either hyperthyroidism or ophthalmopathy (not recorded which). The sequenced sample consisted of peripheral blood or thyroid tissue (not recorded which). The CDR3: CATSALTTGGETQYF. The CDR3 nucleotides are TGTGCCACCAGTGCATTGACTACCGGGGGGGAGACCCAGTACTTC.